The 22 T cell receptor beta chains below were found in one sample sequenced in a study of CD8+CD57+ T cells in acquired aplastic anemia. Genomic DNA provided the template from which TCR beta VDJ and CDR3 profiles were obtained. From the reads, TCRdb called clonotypes with MiXCR, one entry per CDR3 protein. This table holds about 190,000 distinct CDR3 sequences, around half found once. Material: sorted CD4+, CD8+, or CD8+CD57+ T cells (not recorded which) from PBMCs. The receptors were gathered from a human donor in good health, serving as a control.

At least ten counts were recorded for this clonotype. The chain couples TRBV5-8 to TRBJ1-2, with a tentative D call TRBD1 (5 bases). The CDR3 has 14 amino acids. Germline V lookup: CDR1 SGHTS, CDR2 YDEGEE. The V and J ends lost 1 base and 3 bases respectively, with 10 bases between them. CDR3 sequence reads: CASSLRQGDYGYTF. CDR3 bases: TGTGCCAGCAGCTTGAGGCAGGGTGACTATGGCTACACCTTC.

The J gene is TRBJ1-2, the V gene TRBV24-1, with D perhaps matching TRBD1 (5 bases). Germline values: CDR1 KGHDR, CDR2 SFDVKD. This CDR3 has 16 amino acids. Trimming removed 3 bases at V and 4 bases at J, with 17 bases between. The CDR3 here is CATSDPRLGLSYGYTF. CDR3 DNA: TGTGCCACCAGTGATCCCAGGTTGGGGCTTAGCTATGGCTACACCTTC.

The chain joins TRBV2 to TRBJ2-5; unclear D gene. Germline V gives CDR1 SNHLY, CDR2 FYNNEI. This CDR3 is 12 amino acids long. Trimming removed 2 bases from V and 3 bases from J, with 4 bases in between. CDR3 in amino acids: CASSEIEETQYF. CDR3 DNA: TGTGCCAGCAGTGAAATCGAAGAGACCCAGTACTTC.

The chain joins TRBV20-1 to TRBJ1-2; possible D gene TRBD1, 5 bases. The V gene lost 3 bases and the J gene lost 7 bases, with 15 bases spanning the gap. The CDR3 runs to 13 residues. Germline CDR1 and CDR2: DFQATT and SNEGSKA (reference sequence). In nucleotides, the CDR3 is TGCAGTGCTAGGGAAGGGACTCTCTCTGGCTACACCTTC. Translation: CSAREGTLSGYTF.

The rearrangement links TRBV7-6 to TRBJ1-3; TRBD1 agrees at 8 bases. V was pared by 3 bases and J by 2 bases, with 3 bases of the junction left unmatched. CDR3 length: 15 residues. CDR1 is SGHVS and CDR2 is FNYEAQ in the germline V gene. The CDR3 here is CASSLLQGAGNTIYF. DNA of the CDR3: TGTGCCAGCAGCTTGCTACAGGGGGCTGGAAACACCATATATTTT.

The chain uses TRBV7-6 and TRBJ1-5; D perhaps matches TRBD1 (5 bases). Trimming removed 5 bases at V and 9 bases at J, with 17 bases between. CDR1 is SGHVS and CDR2 is FNYEAQ in the germline V gene. The CDR3 extends over 14 amino acids. CDR3 residues: CASSIGGGTRPQHF. The CDR3 nucleotides are TGTGCCAGCAGCATTGGAGGCGGGACCCGGCCCCAGCATTTT.

There are many counts of this clonotype. This chain uses TRBV6-1 with TRBJ1-5; 7 positions agree with TRBD1. The germline V gene encodes CDR1 MNHNS and CDR2 SASEGT. The CDR3 spans 15 residues. V lost 8 bases to trimming and J lost 0 bases; unmatched junction nucleotides: 7. The CDR3 DNA sequence: TGTGCCAGCGCCTTCGGGACAGTTAGCAATCAGCCCCAGCATTTT. Protein product: CASAFGTVSNQPQHF.

This clonotype was seen ten or more times. The J gene is TRBJ1-3, the V gene TRBV7-6; weak D call: TRBD1 (5 bases). This CDR3 region has 17 residues. Germline V gene lookup returns CDR1 SGHVS and CDR2 FNYEAQ. The V end was cut by 6 bases, the J end by 0 bases, with 18 bases between. The CDR3 here is CASSPGRGYGSGNTIYF. The DNA for the CDR3 is TGTGCCAGCAGTCCAGGGCGCGGTTATGGCTCTGGAAACACCATATATTTT.

This clonotype was picked up one time. This chain joins TRBV20-1 and TRBJ1-2, with 7 bases lining up with TRBD1. V dropped 0 bases and J dropped 3; count of bases not matched to a gene: 4. The germline V gene encodes CDR1 DFQATT and CDR2 SNEGSKA (reference sequence). The CDR3 runs 14 residues. The CDR3 DNA sequence: TGCAGTGCTAGAGAAGACAGGGTCGACTATGGCTACACCTTC. Translation: CSAREDRVDYGYTF.

The rearrangement uses TRBV14 and TRBJ2-7; D not certain. V lost 3 bases and J 4 bases, leaving 7 bases between the germline ends. The CDR3 has 12 amino acids. In germline, CDR1 is SGHDN, CDR2 FVKESK. The CDR3 spells CASSQGHYEQYF. The CDR3 region has the DNA TGTGCCAGCAGCCAGGGCCATTACGAGCAGTACTTC.

The chain recombines TRBV2 with TRBJ2-3; TRBD1 matches 8 bases. This CDR3 has 16 residues. Looked up from germline, CDR1 is SNHLY and CDR2 is FYNNEI. The J segment lost 3 bases and the V segment lost 4 bases, leaving 9 bases of the junction unmatched. DNA for the CDR3: TGTGCCAGCAGTGCATTCGGCAGGGGGCGGACAGATACGCAGTATTTT. Protein: CASSAFGRGRTDTQYF.

CDR3 bases: TGTGCTAGTGGTTTGGGCCTATCACCCCTCCACTTT. Translated: CASGLGLSPLHF. The chain is built from TRBV12-5 and TRBJ1-6, with D uncertain. V dropped 1 base and J dropped 10 bases, with 5 bases sitting between them. The CDR3 contains 12 residues. Germline CDR1 LGHNT, CDR2 FRNRAP.

The chain carries TRBV2 and TRBJ2-5, with TRBD2 identical over 8 bases. Looked up from germline, CDR1 is SNHLY and CDR2 is FYNNEI. The CDR3 has 12 residues. With V trimmed by 7 bases and J by 5 bases, 3 bases remained unmatched. The CDR3 sequence is CASKGLDETQYF. The CDR3 nucleotides are TGTGCCAGCAAGGGACTAGACGAGACCCAGTACTTC.

This clonotype has at least ten counts. A read error may produce the germline difference seen at one junction end. V gene TRBV6-1 combines with J gene TRBJ1-5; weak D call: TRBD1 (5 bases). This CDR3 is 14 amino acids long. From germline, CDR1 is MNHNS and CDR2 SASEGT. The CDR3, as DNA: TGTGCCAGCAGAGAAGGTGGGGGTTTAAAGCCCCAGCATTTT. Amino acid sequence: CASREGGGLKPQHF.

This clonotype was found many times. A read error may be the cause here, since a much bigger clone is one base away. The rearrangement joins TRBV10-3 to TRBJ2-2; 8 bases map to TRBD1. The CDR3 has 16 amino acids. Per germline, CDR1 ENHRY and CDR2 SYGVKD. This CDR3 is CAFSTWTGLNTGELFF. The CDR3 DNA follows: TGTGCCTTCAGCACCTGGACAGGGTTGAACACCGGGGAGCTGTTTTTT.

This clonotype was seen ten or more times. The V call is TRBV7-3, the J call TRBJ2-3, with 7 nucleotides matching TRBD1. Germline trimming cut 5 bases from V and 1 base from J; bases unmatched to any gene: 3. The CDR3 is made up of 14 amino acids. Germline CDR1 SGHTA, CDR2 FQGTGA. The CDR3 DNA is TGTGCCAGCAGCCTAGGACAGGGCACAGATACGCAGTATTTT. Its protein product is CASSLGQGTDTQYF.

This clonotype was seen repeatedly, ten times or more. The DNA for the CDR3 is TGTGCCAGCAGCGCTTTAACCGGGACAGGGGACGGCTACACCTTC. As protein: CASSALTGTGDGYTF. V gene TRBV9 combines with J gene TRBJ1-2, with 10 bases lining up with TRBD1. Germline loops: CDR1 SGDLS, CDR2 YYNGEE. The CDR3 is 15 residues long. The trim removed 3 bases at V and 8 bases at J, leaving 10 bases unmatched.

This chain connects TRBV10-1 to TRBJ2-3; no definite D call. CDR3 length: 14 residues. V was shortened by 4 bases and J by 5 bases, with 13 bases between the two germline ends. Germline CDR1 and CDR2: WNHNN and SYGVQD (reference sequence). CDR3 coding DNA: TGCGCCAGCAGTGCAGGCCCCGTTGGAGATACGCAGTATTTT. Translation gives CASSAGPVGDTQYF.

CDR3 nucleotides: TGTGCCAGCAGCTTCCTGGGACAGGGAAATGGCTACACCTTC. The encoded protein is CASSFLGQGNGYTF. V usage is TRBV11-2 and J usage is TRBJ1-2; 9 nucleotides line up with TRBD1. CDR3 length: 14 amino acids. Germline CDR1 SGHAT, CDR2 FQNNGV. The J segment lost 6 bases and the V segment lost 3 bases, leaving 5 bases of the junction unmatched.

There are many counts of this clonotype. This rearrangement joins TRBV19 to TRBJ2-5; TRBD2 is a possible D gene (6 bases). Germline V lookup: CDR1 LNHDA, CDR2 SQIVND (reference sequence). The CDR3 covers 15 residues. Trimming shortened V by 4 bases and J by 2 bases, and 14 bases separated the two germline ends. CDR3 loop: CASSRGGAEQETQYF. CDR3 DNA sequence: TGTGCCAGTAGTAGAGGAGGGGCCGAACAAGAGACCCAGTACTTC.

This rearrangement joins TRBV20-1 to TRBJ1-1; D is possibly TRBD1 (5 bases). This CDR3 contains 17 residues. Germline loops: CDR1 DFQATT, CDR2 SNEGSKA (reference sequence). Trimming stripped 1 base from V and 10 bases from J, with 28 bases between. The CDR3 coding sequence is TGCAGTGCTAGAGTTGGGCTGGGACGGGTGGGGTCTTTGGGAGCTTTCTTT. It encodes CSARVGLGRVGSLGAFF.

V usage is TRBV9 and J usage is TRBJ2-5; D might be TRBD2 (6 bases). This CDR3 region has 14 residues. Germline-derived CDR1 and CDR2 are SGDLS and YYNGEE. V shed 0 bases and J shed 5 bases, with 11 bases lying between them. CDR3 nucleotides: TGTGCCAGCAGCGTAGGGGATGGGGGGGAGACCCAGTACTTC. Translated: CASSVGDGGETQYF.